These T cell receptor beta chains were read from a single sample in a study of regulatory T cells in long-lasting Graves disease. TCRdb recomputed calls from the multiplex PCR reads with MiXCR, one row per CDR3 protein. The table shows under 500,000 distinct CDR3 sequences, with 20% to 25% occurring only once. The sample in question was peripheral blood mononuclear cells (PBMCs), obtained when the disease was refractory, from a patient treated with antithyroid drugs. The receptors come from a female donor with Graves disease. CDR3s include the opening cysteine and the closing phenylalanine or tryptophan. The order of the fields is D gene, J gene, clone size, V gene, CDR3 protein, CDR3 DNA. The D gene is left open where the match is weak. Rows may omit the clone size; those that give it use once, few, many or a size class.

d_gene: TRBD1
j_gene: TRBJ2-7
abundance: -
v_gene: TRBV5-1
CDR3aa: CASSLAGTGVSYEQYF
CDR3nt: TGCGCCAGCAGCTTGGCGGGGACAGGGGTCTCCTACGAGCAGTACTTC

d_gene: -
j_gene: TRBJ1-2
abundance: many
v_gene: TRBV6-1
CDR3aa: CASRSGPRPYTF
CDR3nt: TGTGCCAGCAGGTCGGGTCCGCGTCCCTACACCTTC

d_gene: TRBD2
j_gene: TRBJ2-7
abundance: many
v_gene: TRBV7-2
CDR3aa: CASSLGLAGWSYEQYF
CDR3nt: TGTGCCAGCAGCTTGGGACTAGCGGGGTGGTCCTACGAGCAGTACTTC

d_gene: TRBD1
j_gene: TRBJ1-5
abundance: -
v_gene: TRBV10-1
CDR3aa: CAGIGQDPNQPQHF
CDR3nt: TGCGCCGGAATCGGACAGGATCCGAATCAGCCCCAGCATTTT

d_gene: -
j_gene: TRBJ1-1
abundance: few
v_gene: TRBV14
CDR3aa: CASSQYTGRETEAFF
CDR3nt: TGTGCCAGCAGCCAATACACCGGGAGAGAAACTGAAGCTTTCTTT

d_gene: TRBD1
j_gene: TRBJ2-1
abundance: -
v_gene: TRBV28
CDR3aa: CASSLGQGEIVNEQFF
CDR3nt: TGTGCCAGCAGTTTGGGACAGGGGGAGATAGTCAATGAGCAGTTCTTC

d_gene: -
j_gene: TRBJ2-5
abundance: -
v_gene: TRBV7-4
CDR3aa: CASNPAGAKKETQYF
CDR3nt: TGTGCCAGCAACCCGGCGGGGGCCAAAAAAGAGACCCAGTACTTC

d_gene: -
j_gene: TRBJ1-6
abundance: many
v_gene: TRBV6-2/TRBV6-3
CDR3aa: CASSYPRGDGEPNNSPLHF
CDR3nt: TGTGCCAGCAGTTACCCCCGAGGGGACGGCGAACCCAATAATTCACCCCTCCACTTT

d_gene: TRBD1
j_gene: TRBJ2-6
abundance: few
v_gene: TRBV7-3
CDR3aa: CASSLTGGAYGANVLTF
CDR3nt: TGTGCCAGCAGCTTAACAGGGGGCGCGTATGGGGCCAACGTCCTGACTTTC

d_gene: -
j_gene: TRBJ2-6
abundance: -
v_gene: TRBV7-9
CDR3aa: CASSHHTYPAEGQANVLTF
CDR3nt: TGTGCCAGCAGCCACCACACCTACCCCGCCGAGGGGCAAGCCAACGTCCTGACTTTC

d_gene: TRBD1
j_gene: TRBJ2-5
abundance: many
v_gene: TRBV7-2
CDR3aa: CASSNRQGIETQYF
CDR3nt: TGTGCCAGCAGCAACCGACAGGGGATAGAGACCCAGTACTTC